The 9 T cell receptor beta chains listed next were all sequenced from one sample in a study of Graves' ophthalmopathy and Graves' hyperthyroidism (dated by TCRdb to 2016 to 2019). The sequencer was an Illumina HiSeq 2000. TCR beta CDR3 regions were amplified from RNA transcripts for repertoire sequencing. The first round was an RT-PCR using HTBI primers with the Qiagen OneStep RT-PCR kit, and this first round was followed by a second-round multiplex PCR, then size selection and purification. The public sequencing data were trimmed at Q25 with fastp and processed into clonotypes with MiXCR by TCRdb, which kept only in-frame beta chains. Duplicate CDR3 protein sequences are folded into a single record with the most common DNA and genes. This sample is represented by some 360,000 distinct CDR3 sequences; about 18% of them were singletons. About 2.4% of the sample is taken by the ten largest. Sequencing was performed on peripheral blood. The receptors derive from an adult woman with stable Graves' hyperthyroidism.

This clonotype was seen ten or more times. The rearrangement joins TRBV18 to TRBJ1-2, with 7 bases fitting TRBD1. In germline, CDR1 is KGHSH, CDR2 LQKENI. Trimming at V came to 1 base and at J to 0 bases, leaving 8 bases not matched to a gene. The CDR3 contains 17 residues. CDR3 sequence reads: CASSPQGQASPNYGYTF. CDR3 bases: TGTGCCAGCTCACCACAAGGACAGGCCAGCCCTAACTATGGCTACACCTTC.

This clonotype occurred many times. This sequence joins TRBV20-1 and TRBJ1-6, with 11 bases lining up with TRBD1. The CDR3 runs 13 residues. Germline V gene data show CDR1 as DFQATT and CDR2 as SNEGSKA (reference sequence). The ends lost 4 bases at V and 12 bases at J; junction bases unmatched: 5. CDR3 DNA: TGCAGTGCTACCGGGACAGGGGGGGTACCCCTCCACTTT. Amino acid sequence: CSATGTGGVPLHF.

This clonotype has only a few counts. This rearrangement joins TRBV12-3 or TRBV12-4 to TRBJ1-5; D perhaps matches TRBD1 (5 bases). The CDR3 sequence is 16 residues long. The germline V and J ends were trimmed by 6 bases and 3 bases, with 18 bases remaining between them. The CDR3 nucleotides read TGTGCCAGCAGCCCTAACGGGGACGGACCCAATCAGCCCCAGCATTTT. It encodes CASSPNGDGPNQPQHF.

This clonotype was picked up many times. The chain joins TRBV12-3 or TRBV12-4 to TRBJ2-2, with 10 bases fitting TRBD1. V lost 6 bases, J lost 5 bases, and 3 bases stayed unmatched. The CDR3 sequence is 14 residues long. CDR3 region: CASSRQGATGELFF. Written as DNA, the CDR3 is TGTGCCAGCAGCAGACAGGGGGCGACCGGGGAGCTGTTTTTT.

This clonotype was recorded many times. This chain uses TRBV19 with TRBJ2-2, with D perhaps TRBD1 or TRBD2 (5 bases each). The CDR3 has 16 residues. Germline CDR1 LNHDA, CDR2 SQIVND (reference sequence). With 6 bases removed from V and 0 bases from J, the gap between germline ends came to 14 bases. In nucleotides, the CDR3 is TGTGCCAGTAGGGCAGGAGGCAGGGCGAACACCGGGGAGCTGTTTTTT. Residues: CASRAGGRANTGELFF.

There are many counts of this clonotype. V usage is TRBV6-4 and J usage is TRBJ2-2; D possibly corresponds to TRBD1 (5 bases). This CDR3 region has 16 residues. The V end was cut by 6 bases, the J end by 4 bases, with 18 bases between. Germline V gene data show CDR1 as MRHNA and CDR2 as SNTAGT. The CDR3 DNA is TGTGCCAGCAGAGGGGCTGGATCAACGGGCACCGGGGAGCTGTTTTTT. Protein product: CASRGAGSTGTGELFF.

The CDR3 DNA reads as TGTGCCAGCAGCTTAGTACCTGGGCGGCTAGCGGGATGGAACACCGGGGAGCTGTTTTTT. Translating it yields CASSLVPGRLAGWNTGELFF. J is TRBJ2-2 and V is TRBV11-3; 9 bases are shared with TRBD2. Germline lookup yields CDR1 SGHNT and CDR2 YENEEA. V gave up 1 base and J gave up 1 base; unmatched junction bases: 13. CDR3 size: 20 residues.

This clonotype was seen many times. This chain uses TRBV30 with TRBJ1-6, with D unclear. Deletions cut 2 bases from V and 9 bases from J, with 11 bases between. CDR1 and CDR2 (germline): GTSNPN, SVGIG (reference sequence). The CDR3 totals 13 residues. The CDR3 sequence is CAWSPTPRSPLHF. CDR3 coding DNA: TGTGCCTGGAGTCCCACTCCCCGTTCACCCCTCCACTTT.

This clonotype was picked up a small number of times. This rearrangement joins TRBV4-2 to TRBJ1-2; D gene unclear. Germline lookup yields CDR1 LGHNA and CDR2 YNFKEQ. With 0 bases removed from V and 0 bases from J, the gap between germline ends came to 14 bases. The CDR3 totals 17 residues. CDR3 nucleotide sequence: TGTGCCAGCAGCCAAGAAGGCGCGACGACTCCTAACTATGGCTACACCTTC. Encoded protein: CASSQEGATTPNYGYTF.